This TCR beta chain was recorded in a study of cytomegalovirus exposure and HLA in healthy donors. Study context: The 95 to 150 validation repertoires were produced on the same platform as the 500 to 800 repertoires of the first cohort. This was reported in a later analysis. Regarding the study as a whole: In the approximately 120 validation repertoires, a later analysis found that first-cohort TCR clusters tended to co-occur. Using the classifier, cytomegalovirus status was reportedly diagnosed with high specificity and sensitivity. Cytomegalovirus association was listed for under 200 TCR beta chains.

About this clone itself: Antigen unknown.

Data came from immunoSEQ multiplex PCR; TCRdb stores just in-frame clones and leaves some out. The table lists some 120,000 clones, under 90% of them singletons. Germline values: CDR1 SGHAT, CDR2 FQDESV (reference sequence). The CDR3 is 18 residues long. The trim removed 0 bases at V and 4 bases at J, leaving 10 bases unmatched. This chain joins TRBV11-1 and TRBJ2-1; 9 bases agree with TRBD2. The sequenced material came from PBMCs. This TCR was recovered from a man aged 30-40 years in good health and CMV-seronegative. CDR3 coding DNA: TGTGCCAGCAGCTTAGCGAAGAAGGCTAGCGGGGAGTACAATGAGCAGTTCTTC. Translation gives CASSLAKKASGEYNEQFF.